The 14 T cell receptor beta chains reported below all come from one sample, sequenced in a study of blood T cell repertoires in COVID-19. This table comes from immunoSEQ multiplex PCR, and its TCRdb copy is limited to in-frame clones, with some not included. Found here are approximately 180,000 clones, around 90% of them singletons; the top ten hold approximately 21%. The specimen was peripheral blood. Every receptor here comes from a man aged 60 to 75 with active or convalescent COVID-19.

The gene calls are TRBV5-1 and TRBJ2-1; 7 bases are shared with TRBD1. V was pared by 7 bases and J by 0 bases, with 13 bases of the junction left unmatched. The germline V gene has CDR1 SGHRS and CDR2 YFSETQ. This CDR3 contains 17 residues. CDR3 nucleotide sequence: TGCGCCAGCGGACTTAACAGGGGACAGAGCTCCTACAATGAGCAGTTCTTC. Translated, it gives CASGLNRGQSSYNEQFF.

This clone has only one observation. The CDR3 DNA sequence: TGTGCCAGCAGTACCAACCTATGGACAGGGGACTACAATGAGCAGTTCTTC. It encodes CASSTNLWTGDYNEQFF. This chain links TRBV6-2 or TRBV6-3 with TRBJ2-1, with 9 nucleotides matching TRBD1. Germline-derived CDR1 and CDR2 are MNHEY and SVGEGT. The CDR3 has 17 amino acids. Trimming cost V 5 bases and J 3 bases; bases outside gene matches: 11.

The V call is TRBV18, the J call TRBJ2-2; D is unclear. Germline CDR1 KGHSH, CDR2 LQKENI. CDR3 length: 14 residues. The V end lost 3 bases, the J end lost 4 bases, and 9 bases lay between the germline ends. The CDR3 region is CASSPDLTTGELFF. The CDR3 DNA reads TGTGCCAGCTCACCCGACTTAACCACCGGGGAGCTGTTTTTT.

The chain joins TRBV28 to TRBJ2-4, with TRBD1 matching over 9 bases. Germline V gene sequence: CDR1 MDHEN, CDR2 SYDVKM. Trimming cost V 5 bases and J 1 base; bases outside gene matches: 3. There are 15 residues in the CDR3. CDR3 loop: CASSPQGAAKNIQYF. The DNA of the CDR3 is TGTGCCAGCAGTCCACAGGGGGCGGCCAAAAACATTCAGTACTTC.

The rearrangement links TRBV2 to TRBJ2-2, with D possibly TRBD1 on 6 matching bases. The CDR3 runs to 15 residues. The V and J ends lost 8 bases and 0 bases respectively, with 13 bases between them. Germline CDR1 reads SNHLY; CDR2 reads FYNNEI. The CDR3 is CASRIDRTNTGELFF. As DNA, the CDR3 is TGTGCCAGCCGTATAGACAGGACGAACACCGGGGAGCTGTTTTTT. The full variable domain, rest sourced from reference TRBV2 and TRBJ2-2, is EPEVTQTPSHQVTQMGQEVILRCVPISNHLYFYWYRQILGQKVEFLVSFYNNEISEKSEIFDDQFSVERPDGSNFTLKIRSTKLEDSAMYFCASRIDRTNTGELFFGEGSRLTVL.

CDR3 in amino acids: CASSVDRGANSPLHF. DNA of the CDR3: TGTGCCAGCAGCGTAGACAGGGGCGCAAATTCACCCCTCCACTTT. The rearrangement uses TRBV9 and TRBJ1-6, with 7 positions matching TRBD1. CDR1 SGDLS and CDR2 YYNGEE come from the germline V gene. This CDR3 is 15 amino acids long. V trimming: 0 bases; J trimming: 7 bases; junction bases outside the gene matches: 4.

The V call is TRBV12-5, the J call TRBJ2-7; no firm D call. The CDR3 covers 15 residues. Germline-derived CDR1 and CDR2 are LGHNT and FRNRAP. Trimming cost V 1 base and J 4 bases, with 14 bases left between them. The CDR3 reads CASGLAYSGQYEQYF. In DNA, the CDR3 is TGTGCTAGTGGTTTGGCCTACAGTGGTCAATACGAGCAGTACTTC. The variable domain in full, with the rest retrieved from reference TRBV12-5 and TRBJ2-7, is DARVTQTPRHKVTEMGQEVTMRCQPILGHNTVFWYRQTMMQGLELLAYFRNRAPLDDSGMPKDRFSAEMPDATLATLKIQPSEPRDSAVYFCASGLAYSGQYEQYFGPGTRLTVT.

Note on this clone: Other DNA sequences of this sample code for an identical CDR3. The J gene is TRBJ2-2, the V gene TRBV11-3; no definite D call. V was cut by 1 base and J by 0 bases, with 3 bases left in between. The CDR3 runs to 14 residues. Germline-derived CDR1 and CDR2 are SGHNT and YENEEA. As DNA, the CDR3 is TGTGCCAGCAGCTTAGCGGCGAACACCGGGGAGCTGTTTTTT. The encoded protein is CASSLAANTGELFF. Full variable domain (missing parts from reference TRBV11-3 and TRBJ2-2): EAGVVQSPRYKIIEKKQPVAFWCNPISGHNTLYWYLQNLGQGPELLIRYENEEAVDDSQLPKDRFSAERLKGVDSTLKIQPAELGDSAVYLCASSLAANTGELFFGEGSRLTVL.

The rearrangement uses TRBV24-1 and TRBJ1-2; D gene uncertain. Trimming removed 2 bases from V and 4 bases from J, with 7 bases in between. The CDR3 covers 13 residues. CDR1 KGHDR and CDR2 SFDVKD come from the germline V gene. The CDR3, as DNA: TGTGCCACCAGTGATTCCCTGAGCTATGGCTACACCTTC. This codes for CATSDSLSYGYTF.

The V and J genes are TRBV11-2 and TRBJ1-3; 10 nucleotides align to TRBD1. The germline V gene encodes CDR1 SGHAT and CDR2 FQNNGV. The V and J ends lost 4 bases and 7 bases, in that order; junction bases with no gene match: 7. CDR3 length equals 15 residues. In DNA form, the CDR3 reads TGTGCCAGCAGCTGGAAGGGACAGGGGTGGAACACCATATATTTT. Protein: CASSWKGQGWNTIYF. Full variable domain (remainder filled in from reference TRBV11-2 and TRBJ1-3): EAGVAQSPRYKIIEKRQSVAFWCNPISGHATLYWYQQILGQGPKLLIQFQNNGVVDDSQLPKDRFSAERLKGVDSTLKIQPAKLEDSAVYLCASSWKGQGWNTIYFGEGSWLTVV.

The rearrangement joins TRBV4-2 to TRBJ2-3, with 10 bases lining up with TRBD2. The CDR3 has 17 residues. Looked up from germline, CDR1 is LGHNA and CDR2 is YNFKEQ. V lost 0 bases to trimming and J lost 4 bases; unmatched junction nucleotides: 7. The CDR3 DNA is TGTGCCAGCAGCCAAGATGGAAGCGGGGGGGGTGCAGATACGCAGTATTTT. Encoded protein: CASSQDGSGGGADTQYF.

The rearrangement uses TRBV11-2 and TRBJ2-5; D perhaps matches TRBD1 (6 bases). Deletions cut 5 bases from V and 5 bases from J, with 15 bases between. The CDR3 extends over 14 amino acids. CDR1 SGHAT and CDR2 FQNNGV come from the germline V gene. The CDR3 region is CASSPTGIQETQYF. Here the CDR3 DNA reads TGTGCCAGCAGCCCTACAGGGATTCAGGAGACCCAGTACTTC.

The chain carries TRBV3-1 (or the pseudogene TRBV3-2) and TRBJ2-1; TRBD1 agrees at 8 bases. The CDR3 spans 15 residues. Per germline, CDR1 LGHDT and CDR2 YNNKEL (reference sequence). The V gene end was trimmed by 2 bases and the J gene end by 0 bases; junction bases not matched to a gene: 0. The CDR3 nucleotides are TGTGCCAGCAGCCAAACAGGGGGCTCCTACAATGAGCAGTTCTTC. Encoded protein: CASSQTGGSYNEQFF.

There are a few counts of this clone. The chain carries TRBV6-1 and TRBJ2-1; 9 nucleotides agree with TRBD2. Germline CDR1 reads MNHNS; CDR2 reads SASEGT. J was trimmed by 7 bases and V by 2 bases; bases with no gene match: 9. This CDR3 is built from 16 residues. The CDR3 spells CASSEPWRGGVNEQFF. DNA of the CDR3: TGTGCCAGCAGTGAACCCTGGCGCGGGGGGGTAAATGAGCAGTTCTTC.